Below, 18 T cell receptor beta chains from the same sample are listed, as sequenced in a study of vaccination and CD4 T cells after COVID-19. An Oncomine TCR Beta short-read assay was used to sequence the DNA from cultured CD4+ T cells. TCRdb independently ran MiXCR on the PCR reads; one entry per CDR3 protein. The sample records under 15,000 distinct CDR3 sequences, more than 30% being singletons. Described treatment: roughly ten-day PBMC culture with coronavirus spike peptide pools or control peptides (ViraFEST assay). No antigen has been identified for these receptors. The sequences come from CD4+ T cells from blood, cultured in vitro, collected after SARS-CoV-2 vaccination. The receptors here all came from a human donor who had recovered from COVID-19.

The gene calls are TRBV19 and TRBJ1-1; tentative D call: TRBD1 (5 bases). V was cut by 2 bases and J by 1 base, with 20 bases left in between. CDR1 is LNHDA and CDR2 is SQIVND in the germline V gene (reference sequence). The CDR3 contains 18 residues. The chain's CDR3 is CASSIRGFLQGTNTEAFF. CDR3 nucleotide sequence: TGTGCCAGTAGTATACGGGGTTTTTTGCAGGGCACGAACACTGAAGCTTTCTTT.

V usage is TRBV27 and J usage is TRBJ2-2; D gene uncertain. CDR3 length: 13 residues. Germline V gene lookup returns CDR1 MNHEY and CDR2 SMNVEV (reference sequence). Trimming removed 6 bases from V and 6 bases from J, with 11 bases in between. CDR3 loop: CASRLHAAGELFF. The DNA of the CDR3 is TGTGCCAGCAGACTCCACGCGGCCGGGGAGCTGTTTTTT.

The chain links TRBV30 to TRBJ1-1; TRBD1 matches 10 bases. The CDR3 contains 15 residues. Trimming cost V 8 bases and J 0 bases; bases outside gene matches: 9. Germline CDR1 is GTSNPN and CDR2 is SVGIG (reference sequence). CDR3: CASRQGASMNTEAFF. The CDR3 DNA sequence: TGTGCCAGCCGACAGGGGGCAAGCATGAACACTGAAGCTTTCTTT.

This sequence joins TRBV7-2 and TRBJ2-7, with 10 bases identical to TRBD1. This CDR3 has 15 residues. The germline gives CDR1 SGHTA, CDR2 FQGNSA. With V trimmed by 4 bases and J by 2 bases, 5 bases remained unmatched. The CDR3 protein is CASSSRTGGPYEQYF. The CDR3 coding sequence is TGTGCCAGCAGCTCCCGGACAGGGGGGCCCTACGAGCAGTACTTC. Complete variable domain (other parts from reference TRBV7-2 and TRBJ2-7): GAGVSQSPSNKVTEKGKDVELRCDPISGHTALYWYRQSLGQGLEFLIYFQGNSAPDKSGLPSDRFSAERTGGSVSTLTIQRTQQEDSAVYLCASSSRTGGPYEQYFGPGTRLTVT.

The chain combines TRBV7-6 with TRBJ2-3, with D possibly called TRBD1 or TRBD2 (5 bases each). The germline CDR1 and CDR2 sequences are SGHVS and FNYEAQ. CDR3 length: 14 residues. Deletions cut 5 bases from V and 0 bases from J, with 9 bases between. As DNA, the CDR3 is TGTGCCAGCAGCGGGACCCCTAGCACAGATACGCAGTATTTT. It specifies CASSGTPSTDTQYF. Filled out from reference TRBV7-6 and TRBJ2-3, the complete variable domain reads GAGVSQSPRYKVTKRGQDVALRCDPISGHVSLYWYRQALGQGPEFLTYFNYEAQQDKSGLPNDRFSAERPEGSISTLTIQRTEQRDSAMYRCASSGTPSTDTQYFGPGTRLTVL.

The chain uses TRBV20-1 and TRBJ2-1; tentatively, D is TRBD1 (6 bases). Germline CDR1 is DFQATT and CDR2 is SNEGSKA (reference sequence). V lost 4 bases and J lost 7, with 14 bases in between. The CDR3 contains 13 residues. The CDR3 protein is CSATRKGGNEQFF. Here the CDR3 DNA reads TGCAGTGCTACTCGGAAAGGGGGAAATGAGCAGTTCTTC.

This clonotype was counted between two and nine times. The chain employs TRBV28 and TRBJ1-4; TRBD1 is a possible D gene (5 bases). V was pared by 5 bases and J by 8 bases, with 18 bases between. Germline CDR1 reads MDHEN; CDR2 reads SYDVKM. CDR3 size: 15 residues. The CDR3 loop reads CASSLSLLGREKLFF. The CDR3 coding sequence is TGTGCCAGCAGTCTGTCACTACTGGGACGGGAAAAACTGTTTTTT. Using reference TRBV28 and TRBJ1-4 for the parts outside the CDR3, the full variable domain is DVKVTQSSRYLVKRTGEKVFLECVQDMDHENMFWYRQDPGLGLRLIYFSYDVKMKEKGDIPEGYSVSREKKERFSLILESASTNQTSMYLCASSLSLLGREKLFFGSGTQLSVL.

This clonotype was detected only a few times. J is TRBJ2-1 and V is TRBV27; 8 bases match TRBD1. Germline CDR1 is MNHEY and CDR2 is SMNVEV (reference sequence). CDR3 length: 15 residues. V gave up 3 bases and J gave up 9 bases; unmatched junction bases: 10. The DNA of the CDR3 is TGTGCCAGCAGTTTGATCAGGGGGCAGGGTGGTGAGCAGTTCTTC. Translation gives CASSLIRGQGGEQFF.

The V gene is TRBV2, the J gene TRBJ1-1; D is undetermined. CDR1 and CDR2 (germline): SNHLY, FYNNEI. V was shortened by 2 bases and J by 0 bases, with 1 base between the two germline ends. The CDR3 is 12 amino acids. The CDR3 sequence: CASSEMNTEAFF. CDR3 coding DNA: TGTGCCAGCAGTGAAATGAACACTGAAGCTTTCTTT.

This clonotype was counted between two and nine times. V is TRBV6-1 and J is TRBJ2-2, with a possible D match to TRBD2 (5 bases). V was pared by 4 bases and J by 6 bases, with 9 bases between. Germline V gene data show CDR1 as MNHNS and CDR2 as SASEGT. CDR3 size: 13 residues. CDR3 in amino acids: CASSGTGAGELFF. CDR3 coding DNA: TGTGCCAGCAGTGGGACTGGGGCCGGGGAGCTGTTTTTT.

The rearrangement uses TRBV4-1 and TRBJ2-2, with TRBD1 matching over 10 bases. Germline V gene sequence: CDR1 MGHRA, CDR2 YSYEKL. V trimming: 11 bases; J trimming: 3 bases; junction bases outside the gene matches: 9. This CDR3 contains 15 residues. The CDR3 DNA is TGCGCCCCACTCGGAGGGACAGGGGACACCGGGGAGCTGTTTTTT. Translating it yields CAPLGGTGDTGELFF.

This clonotype appeared once. This chain uses TRBV7-6 with TRBJ1-4; D perhaps matches TRBD1 (5 bases). The germline CDR1 and CDR2 sequences are SGHVS and FNYEAQ. Between the trimmed V and J ends, which lost 5 bases and 4 bases, there was a span of 17 bases. The CDR3 is made up of 16 amino acids. The CDR3 bases are TGTGCCAGCAGCCAATTGGGTACAGGACTTAATGAAAAACTGTTTTTT. Its protein product is CASSQLGTGLNEKLFF.

This sequence joins TRBV12-3 or TRBV12-4 and TRBJ1-5; a possible D gene is TRBD1 (5 bases). The CDR3 contains 15 residues. V was trimmed by 6 bases and J by 2 bases, leaving 14 bases between them. The CDR3 is CASSFVGAGNQPQHF. The CDR3 DNA reads TGTGCCAGCAGCTTCGTAGGGGCGGGCAATCAGCCCCAGCATTTT.

This clonotype has just a few counts. V is TRBV7-2 and J is TRBJ2-7; tentatively, D is TRBD1 (6 bases). The germline V gene has CDR1 SGHTA and CDR2 FQGNSA. The V gene lost 5 bases and the J gene lost 3 bases, with 14 bases spanning the gap. This CDR3 has 14 residues. For the CDR3, the DNA is TGTGCCAGCAGCAAAGGACAGACGAACTACGAGCAGTACTTC. This codes for CASSKGQTNYEQYF.

In DNA form, the CDR3 reads TGTGCCAGCAGTTTAGGGACTAGCGGGAGAAGGGTCTACGAGCAGTACTTC. Its protein is CASSLGTSGRRVYEQYF. V gene TRBV28 combines with J gene TRBJ2-7; 14 bases fit TRBD2. The germline V gene has CDR1 MDHEN and CDR2 SYDVKM. The trim removed 2 bases at V and 3 bases at J, leaving 6 bases unmatched. CDR3 length: 17 residues.

The chain uses TRBV20-1 and TRBJ2-7; no firm D call. This CDR3 is 11 amino acids long. Looked up from germline, CDR1 is DFQATT and CDR2 is SNEGSKA (reference sequence). V dropped 5 bases and J dropped 6 bases, with 11 bases sitting between them. CDR3: CSAEPQREQYF. The CDR3 coding sequence is TGCAGTGCTGAGCCCCAACGCGAGCAGTACTTC.

Only one count was recorded for this clonotype. The chain links TRBV11-3 to TRBJ1-1, with D unclear. CDR3 length: 13 residues. Germline assignment: CDR1 SGHNT and CDR2 YENEEA. V was pared by 3 bases and J by 0 bases, with 5 bases between. The CDR3 sequence: CASSLYMNTEAFF. The CDR3 nucleotides are TGTGCCAGCAGCTTGTACATGAACACTGAAGCTTTCTTT.

This clonotype was counted a few times. The chain uses TRBV12-3 or TRBV12-4 and TRBJ2-2; TRBD1 matches 9 bases. This CDR3 has 16 amino acids. J lost 7 bases, V lost 6 bases, and 12 bases had no gene match. The CDR3 spells CASSRAGTGLSGELFF. As DNA, the CDR3 is TGTGCCAGCAGCCGGGCCGGGACAGGGCTCAGCGGGGAGCTGTTTTTT.